This T cell receptor (beta chain) stems from a study of T-cell reconstitution after alpha-beta-depleted transplantation in children. Study conclusions and caveats: Reportedly, alpha-beta T cells present about two months post-transplant originated from several hundred expanded clones of graft origin. One year post-transplant, T-cell counts and diversity were largely derived from T cells produced anew.

Unique molecular identifiers were incorporated during preparation of the TCRbeta library. MiXCR, run by TCRdb on the PCR reads, gives a single entry per CDR3 protein. The sample holds some 180,000 distinct CDR3 sequences; roughly 7% are singletons and the top ten take 5.5%. This clonotype was seen a few times. The antigen remains unidentified. Germline values: CDR1 PRHDT, CDR2 FYEKMQ (reference sequence). V lost 5 bases and J lost 1; bases outside the gene matches: 6. There are 15 residues in the CDR3. The sequencing used PBMCs, collected before TCRalphabeta/CD19-depleted stem cell transplant. The source is a boy younger than 10 with acute lymphoblastic leukemia, due to receive a stem cell transplant. V usage is TRBV13 and J usage is TRBJ2-3, with 7 bases that match TRBD1. CDR3 bases: TGTGCCAGCAGCACATCCGGACAGGGCACAGATACGCAGTATTTT. It translates to CASSTSGQGTDTQYF.